The rows below give T cell receptor beta chains drawn from one sample of a study of T cell responses to AZD1222 COVID-19 vaccine. Assay used: immunoSEQ multiplex PCR; TCRdb lists only in-frame clones, some missing. The table lists 130,000 to 150,000 clones, roughly 92% of them singletons, with around 1.5% in the top ten. The source was peripheral blood, collected on day 0 of AZD1222 vaccination. These receptors all stem from an adult in good health. The CDR3 runs from the conserved cysteine through the conserved F or W. D genes are given only for firm matches. The size of a clone is reported for some rows only, either as once, few or many, or as a class for expanded clones.

CDR3,DNA,size,J,D,V
CASSPTGMETQYF,TGTGCCAGCAGCCCGACGGGGATGGAGACCCAGTACTTC,NA,TRBJ2-5,NA,TRBV7-2
CASSQGPAGGVPEAFF,TGCGCCAGCAGCCAGGGACCTGCGGGGGGGGTCCCTGAAGCTTTCTTT,NA,TRBJ1-1,NA,TRBV4-1
CASRSAAGGGYEQYF,TGTGCCAGCCGATCGGCCGCGGGAGGGGGCTACGAGCAGTACTTC,NA,TRBJ2-7,TRBD2,TRBV27
CASSPRDAVMLFF,TGTGCCAGTAGTCCCCGGGACGCCGTCATGCTGTTCTTC,once,TRBJ2-1,NA,TRBV19
CASSQPLVSGKETQYF,TGTGCCAGCTCACAACCCTTGGTTAGCGGGAAAGAGACCCAGTACTTC,NA,TRBJ2-5,TRBD2,TRBV18
CASSLVQETQYF,TGTGCCAGCAGCTTAGTTCAAGAGACCCAGTACTTC,NA,TRBJ2-5,NA,TRBV7-9
CASTLGAAGPQHF,TGTGCCAGCACCTTGGGGGCTGCCGGGCCCCAGCATTTT,NA,TRBJ1-5,NA,TRBV28
CASSEGWKGPFPYEQYF,TGTGCCAGCAGTGAGGGGTGGAAGGGCCCGTTCCCCTACGAGCAGTACTTC,NA,TRBJ2-7,NA,TRBV6-1
CAWSRIGRGNGYTF,TGTGCCTGGAGCCGCATCGGACGGGGTAATGGCTACACCTTC,NA,TRBJ1-2,NA,TRBV30
CASSFSAQPGNEQFF,TGTGCCAGCAGCTTTTCCGCCCAACCCGGCAATGAGCAGTTCTTC,once,TRBJ2-1,NA,TRBV7-3
CASTSRGVIEPQHF,TGTGCCAGCACCTCAAGAGGGGTTATCGAGCCCCAGCATTTT,once,TRBJ1-5,NA,TRBV28
CASSLVWGRGSTGELFF,TGCGCCAGCAGCTTGGTCTGGGGGCGCGGGAGCACCGGGGAGCTGTTTTTT,once,TRBJ2-2,NA,TRBV5-1
CASSDRREREFNNEQFF,TGTGCCAGCAGTGACAGACGGGAGCGGGAGTTCAACAATGAGCAGTTCTTC,NA,TRBJ2-1,TRBD2,TRBV25-1
CASSAGLADEQFF,TGCGCCAGCAGCGCGGGACTAGCCGATGAGCAGTTCTTC,NA,TRBJ2-1,TRBD2,TRBV4-1
CASSPGKSYEQYF,TGTGCCAGTAGTCCTGGGAAATCCTACGAGCAGTACTTC,NA,TRBJ2-7,NA,TRBV19
CASSNDPFNSYEQYF,TGTGCCAGCAGCAACGACCCCTTCAACTCCTACGAGCAGTACTTC,NA,TRBJ2-7,NA,TRBV7-8
CASRGQGAQYEQYF,TGTGCCAGCAGGGGCCAGGGGGCGCAGTACGAGCAGTACTTC,NA,TRBJ2-7,TRBD1,TRBV2
CASSETGLVAFF,TGTGCCAGCAGTGAGACCGGGCTGGTAGCTTTCTTT,NA,TRBJ1-1,NA,TRBV2
CASSSRGSNQPQHF,TGTGCCAGCAGCTCCAGGGGTAGCAATCAGCCCCAGCATTTT,NA,TRBJ1-5,NA,TRBV7-2
CASSVDSRSTSPLHF,TGTGCCAGCAGCGTAGACTCCCGAAGTACCTCACCCCTCCACTTT,once,TRBJ1-6,NA,TRBV9
CASSLLPESTEAFF,TGTGCCAGCAGCTTACTCCCTGAGAGCACTGAAGCTTTCTTT,NA,TRBJ1-1,NA,TRBV7-2
CASRDRGNTGELFF,TGTGCCAGCAGGGACAGGGGGAACACCGGGGAGCTGTTTTTT,NA,TRBJ2-2,TRBD1,TRBV6-5
CASSQYFRTDYGYTF,TGTGCCAGCAGCCAGTACTTCCGGACAGACTATGGCTACACCTTC,NA,TRBJ1-2,NA,TRBV3-1/TRBV3-2
CASSQVGGNYGYTF,TGTGCCAGCAGCCAAGTGGGGGGGAACTATGGCTACACCTTC,NA,TRBJ1-2,NA,TRBV3-1/TRBV3-2
CASSPRQGREQYF,TGCGCCAGCAGCCCCCGGCAGGGCCGAGAGCAGTACTTC,NA,TRBJ2-7,NA,TRBV4-1
CASTPDLDGGYTF,TGTGCCAGCACCCCTGACCTCGACGGGGGCTACACCTTC,NA,TRBJ1-2,NA,TRBV7-9
CASSVGGGTGAFF,NA,NA,TRBJ2-1,NA,TRBV9
CASSSGTGGYQPQHF,TGTGCCAGCAGCTCCGGGACAGGGGGTTATCAGCCCCAGCATTTT,NA,TRBJ1-5,TRBD1,TRBV5-4
CASSPLGFDGANVLTF,TGTGCCAGCAGTCCCTTAGGGTTTGACGGGGCCAACGTCCTGACTTTC,NA,TRBJ2-6,NA,TRBV27
CASSKATASYEQYF,TGTGCCAGCAGCAAAGCGACGGCTAGCTACGAGCAGTACTTC,NA,TRBJ2-7,NA,TRBV21-1
CASSLELASGTRDDEQFF,TGTGCCAGCAGCTTAGAATTGGCTAGCGGGACCCGTGACGATGAGCAGTTCTTC,NA,TRBJ2-1,TRBD2,TRBV11-2
CSVKGQGTYEQYF,TGCAGCGTGAAGGGACAGGGGACCTACGAGCAGTACTTC,NA,TRBJ2-7,TRBD1,TRBV29-1
CASSLSQGGRSYTF,TGCGCCAGCAGCTTGAGTCAGGGGGGAAGAAGCTACACCTTC,NA,TRBJ1-2,TRBD1,TRBV5-1
CASSLAGSYGYTF,TGCGCCAGCAGCTTGGCCGGCAGCTATGGCTACACCTTC,NA,TRBJ1-2,NA,TRBV5-1
CASSHTGTGLYGYTF,TGTGCCAGCAGTCATACAGGGACAGGGCTCTATGGCTACACCTTC,NA,TRBJ1-2,TRBD1,TRBV6-5
CASSLSGSSYEQYF,TGTGCCAGTAGTCTTAGCGGGAGCTCCTACGAGCAGTACTTC,NA,TRBJ2-7,TRBD2,TRBV19
CASSMLANRHGELFF,TGTGCCAGCAGCATGCTAGCGAATAGGCACGGGGAGCTGTTTTTT,NA,TRBJ2-2,NA,TRBV13
CASSLTTTYEQYF,TGCGCCAGCAGCTTGACCACGACCTACGAGCAGTACTTC,NA,TRBJ2-7,NA,TRBV5-1
CASSIYSEERANYNEQFF,TGTGCCAGTAGTATTTACTCCGAGGAACGGGCGAACTACAATGAGCAGTTCTTC,NA,TRBJ2-1,NA,TRBV19
CASSTRQGYEQYF,TGTGCCAGCAGCACGAGACAGGGCTACGAGCAGTACTTC,NA,TRBJ2-7,TRBD1,TRBV7-2
CASSPRSGGYTF,TGTGCCAGCTCACCTCGTTCGGGGGGCTACACCTTC,NA,TRBJ1-2,NA,TRBV18
CASSQGRMGEQYF,TGTGCTAGCAGCCAGGGGCGAATGGGCGAGCAGTACTTC,NA,TRBJ2-7,NA,TRBV7-7
CAWSKGGGGTVSKNIQYF,TGTGCCTGGAGTAAGGGAGGAGGAGGGACAGTTTCCAAAAACATTCAGTACTTC,NA,TRBJ2-4,NA,TRBV30
CASTLVGFGYTF,TGTGCCAGCACCCTAGTCGGCTTTGGCTACACCTTC,NA,TRBJ1-2,NA,TRBV7-2
CASSFDGRGNQPQHF,TGCGCCAGCAGCTTCGATGGGAGAGGCAATCAGCCCCAGCATTTT,NA,TRBJ1-5,NA,TRBV5-1
CSFTGTSGQSSYNEQFF,TGCAGCTTCACCGGGACTAGCGGACAGAGCTCCTACAATGAGCAGTTCTTC,NA,TRBJ2-1,TRBD2,TRBV29-1
CASSLSGYTDTQYF,TGTGCCAGCAGCCTTAGCGGCTACACAGATACGCAGTATTTT,NA,TRBJ2-3,NA,TRBV7-9
CASSGGPRGYTF,TGTGCCAGCAGCGGGGGACCCAGGGGCTACACCTTC,NA,TRBJ1-2,NA,TRBV9
CASSVGASEGETQYF,TGTGCCAGCAGCGTAGGAGCTAGCGAGGGAGAGACCCAGTACTTC,NA,TRBJ2-5,NA,TRBV9
CASSEGAGGRSGANVLTF,TGTGCCAGCAGTGAAGGGGCAGGGGGAAGGTCTGGGGCCAACGTCCTGACTTTC,NA,TRBJ2-6,TRBD1,TRBV2
CASGSPGTDTEAFF,TGTGCTAGTGGTTCCCCAGGGACAGACACTGAAGCTTTCTTT,NA,TRBJ1-1,TRBD1,TRBV12-5
CASSLGLAGSYEQYF,TGCGCCAGCAGCTTGGGATTAGCGGGGTCCTACGAGCAGTACTTC,NA,TRBJ2-7,TRBD2,TRBV5-1
CASSSTGGGGELFF,TGTGCCAGCAGCTCCACAGGGGGCGGAGGGGAGCTGTTTTTT,once,TRBJ2-2,TRBD1,TRBV13